This TCR beta chain was identified in a study of CD8+CD57+ T cells in acquired aplastic anemia (dated by TCRdb to 2016 to 2018). General notes on the study: Extracted DNA from sorted CD4+ and CD8+ cells averaged around 3.2 ug, ranging from roughly 0.2 to 30 ug. Healthy donor samples averaged approximately 9.8 million reads for CD4+ and fewer than 12 million for CD8+ cells. What the work shows at the level of the full study, not this receptor alone: Roughly 30 CD8+ CDR3 sequences were shared between patients and controls but appeared highly expressed in patients and within their immunodominant clones. Patients and healthy controls showed no significant difference in CD8+ Simpson's diversity (P=0.060).

A remark on this clonotype: Its specific antigen is unknown. The junction shows a germline mismatch at one end, possibly a read error.

TCR beta VDJ combination and CDR3 sequence profiling used genomic DNA as the template. An Illumina HiSeq 2000 was used for TCR repertoire sequencing. The source study handled its data this way. Repertoires were assessed using TRBV/TRBJ rearrangement plots, CDR3 size and DJ length profiles, and Simpson's diversity index. The immunodominant clone was defined as the most abundant DNA sequence in deep sequencing data. CDR3 amino acid sequences were screened for sharing across subjects and compared with published repertoires and the VDJdb database. TCRdb redid the processing of the public reads, applying fastp at Q25 and MiXCR, and retained in-frame beta chains. Under each unique CDR3 protein, matching rows form one entry showing the most common genes and DNA. The V and J calls and clone size come from TCRdb's table, not from the authors' own analysis. The sample includes hundreds of thousands of distinct CDR3 sequences, with just under 70% observed a single time. 4% of the sample is held by the ten biggest clonotypes.

In this study, sorted CD4+ and CD8+ T cells from the blood of healthy subjects and of severe aplastic anemia patients had their TCR repertoires deep-sequenced. Ficoll-Paque density gradient centrifugation was used to isolate peripheral blood mononuclear cells. Before DNA extraction, CD4+ and CD8+ T cells were sorted by FACS or by magnetic beads. Its CDR3 holds 13 amino acids, cysteine through phenylalanine. The entry retains the CDR3 DNA only, 39 bases that are in frame from base 1. CDR1 and CDR2 (SGHVS, FQNEAQ) derive from the germline V gene. The V gene is TRBV7-8 and the J gene is TRBJ1-5; the D gene lacks a confident call. The receptor's source is a human donor in good health, serving as a control. Sequencing used sorted CD4+, CD8+, or CD8+CD57+ T cells (not recorded which) from PBMCs. For the CDR3, the sequence is CATSTDRNQPEHF. The nucleotide sequence is given as TGTGCCACCAGCACAGATAGAAATCAGCCCGAGCATTTT.